This T cell receptor (delta chain) stems from a study of γδ T cells in repeated Plasmodium falciparum infection (dated by TCRdb to the early 2020s). Some background on the complete study: The natural-infection arm enrolled Malian children exposed to intense seasonal malaria transmission, compared against age and gender matched Australian children. Four controlled human malaria infections were administered to five malaria-naive U.S. adults over around 630 days by bites from P. falciparum NF54-infected Anopheles stephensi mosquitoes. Controlled-infection subjects were sampled at baseline, immediately before selected infections, and 21 days after each infection. The gammadelta TCR repertoires from Mali were analysed in two ways: cross-sectionally during periods with no transmission, and longitudinally across episodes of acute febrile malaria. The study examined how repeated Plasmodium falciparum infection shapes the human gammadelta T cell repertoire, using natural infection in Mali and controlled human malaria infection. The study at large found these results: Analysis of inter-individual variability in gammadelta T cell responses was limited by the small size of the controlled-infection cohort. The Malian cohort came from a small rural village of predominantly one ethnic group, limiting generalizability.

The method was multiplex PCR. The sequencer was an Illumina MiSeq. Each sorted gammadelta T cell sample was sequenced for both the TCR gamma (TRG) and TCR delta (TRD) chains. Under the source paper's analysis protocol: The repertoire analyses used clonotype tree plots, the accumulated frequency of the top 20 clonotypes, and diversity index (DI) and D75 metrics. The public reads were reprocessed by TCRdb using CATT, and rows of matching DNA were later combined. V and J calls and clone size were set by TCRdb, not the authors. Across this sample there are more than 45,000 delta-chain clones, with 1.7% seen only once. 15% of the sample is held by the ten biggest clonotypes. As to this clone: Its antigen target is currently unknown. TCRdb's listed protein matches a much larger clone and diverges from this DNA's translation at residue 13, likely through a read error; the protein shown comes from the DNA.

The sample consisted of gamma-delta T cells from blood. The origin of this receptor is a pool of human donors (malaria-infected and uninfected, not separated).

The DNA sequence follows: TGTGCTCTTGGGGAGACTGTCCTGCCTTCCGCGATGGTGATACGCGCTAACACCGATAAACTCATCTTT. This gives the protein CALGETVLPSAMVIRANTDKLIF. The chain was built from TRDV1 and TRDJ1; the D gene could be TRDD2 or TRDD3, each one agreeing over 6 bases. TCRdb offers no J gene call, so here the DNA was matched to germline to obtain one. The junction shows trimming of 3 bases on V and 0 bases on J, plus 35 bases between the germline ends. The CDR3, from cysteine to phenylalanine, totals 23 residues. Only CDR3 DNA is held: 69 bases, read in frame from base 1. According to the germline V gene, CDR1 reads TSWWSYY and CDR2 reads QGS.